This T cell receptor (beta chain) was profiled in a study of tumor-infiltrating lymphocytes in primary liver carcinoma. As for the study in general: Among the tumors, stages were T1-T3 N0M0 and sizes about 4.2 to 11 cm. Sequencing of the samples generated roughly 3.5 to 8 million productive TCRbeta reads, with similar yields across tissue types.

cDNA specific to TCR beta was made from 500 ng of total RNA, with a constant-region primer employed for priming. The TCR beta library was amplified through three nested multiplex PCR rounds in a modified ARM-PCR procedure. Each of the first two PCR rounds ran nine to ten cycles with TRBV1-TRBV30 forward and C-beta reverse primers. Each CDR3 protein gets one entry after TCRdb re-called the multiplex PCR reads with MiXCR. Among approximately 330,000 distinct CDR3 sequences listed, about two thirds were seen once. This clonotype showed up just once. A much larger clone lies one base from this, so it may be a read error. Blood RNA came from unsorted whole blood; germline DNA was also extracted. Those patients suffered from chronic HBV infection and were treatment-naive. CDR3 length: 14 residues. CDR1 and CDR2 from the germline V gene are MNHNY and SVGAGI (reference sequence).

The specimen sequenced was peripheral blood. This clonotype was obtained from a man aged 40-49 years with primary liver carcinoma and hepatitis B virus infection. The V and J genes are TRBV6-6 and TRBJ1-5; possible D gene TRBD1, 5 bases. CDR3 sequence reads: CASSSAGTNQPQLF. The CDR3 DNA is TGTGCCAGCAGTTCCGCGGGGACCAATCAGCCCCAGCTTTTT.